This passage covers 2 T cell receptor beta chains from one sample sequenced in a study of control samples from healthy donors and cancer patients. Data came from immunoSEQ multiplex PCR; TCRdb stores just in-frame clones and leaves some out. This table holds roughly 120,000 clones, around nine tenths found once. Sequencing was performed on blood. These receptors originate from a man aged 25-45 years in good health.

This clone was seen a few times. The V call is TRBV7-8, the J call TRBJ1-5; D perhaps matches TRBD1 (5 bases). This CDR3 region has 14 residues. CDR1 and CDR2 from the germline V gene are SGHVS and FQNEAQ. V shed 0 bases and J shed 9 bases, with 12 bases lying between them. For the CDR3, the DNA is TGTGCCAGCAGCTTAGCCCAGGGTAATGCGCCCCAGCATTTT. Translated, it gives CASSLAQGNAPQHF. Together with reference TRBV7-8 and TRBJ1-5, the CDR3 gives the full variable domain: GAGVSQSPRYKVAKRGQDVALRCDPISGHVSLFWYQQALGQGPEFLTYFQNEAQLDKSGLPSDRFFAERPEGSVSTLKIQRTQQEDSAVYLCASSLAQGNAPQHFGDGTRLSIL.

CDR3 in DNA: TGTGCCAGCTCAAAGCAGGGGCAGGACGGGGAGCTGTTTTTT. Its protein product is CASSKQGQDGELFF. The gene calls are TRBV18 and TRBJ2-2, with D perhaps matching TRBD1 (6 bases). This CDR3 contains 14 residues. The germline gives CDR1 KGHSH, CDR2 LQKENI. With 5 bases removed from V and 7 bases from J, the gap between germline ends came to 14 bases.